This T cell receptor (beta chain) appears in the sequencing data of a study of shared clonotypes between healthy human individuals. A remark on this clone: Its antigen is not known.

General study points: Represented diversity, genetic and exposure-history alike, was limited by few donors.

From germline, CDR1 is SGDLS and CDR2 YYNGEE. Trimming at V came to 1 base and at J to 1 base, leaving 4 bases not matched to a gene. CDR3 size: 16 residues. Assay execution proceeded at the deep level. Profiled with immunoSEQ multiplex PCR; TCRdb holds only in-frame clones, not every one. The repertoire includes approximately 480,000 clones, about 80% of them detected once, and about an eighth sits in the top ten. Each of the donors was a healthy adult who was HIV-negative and had not had a recent acute infection or vaccination. The rearrangement joins TRBV9 to TRBJ2-2; TRBD2 agrees at 7 bases. Specimen: PBMCs. The clonotype comes from a woman between 40 and 50 years old in good health. Some clones in this sample may be carry-over from other donors' samples. CDR3 in DNA: TGTGCCAGCAGCGTACGACTAGCTGAGAACACCGGGGAGCTGTTTTTT. This translates into CASSVRLAENTGELFF.